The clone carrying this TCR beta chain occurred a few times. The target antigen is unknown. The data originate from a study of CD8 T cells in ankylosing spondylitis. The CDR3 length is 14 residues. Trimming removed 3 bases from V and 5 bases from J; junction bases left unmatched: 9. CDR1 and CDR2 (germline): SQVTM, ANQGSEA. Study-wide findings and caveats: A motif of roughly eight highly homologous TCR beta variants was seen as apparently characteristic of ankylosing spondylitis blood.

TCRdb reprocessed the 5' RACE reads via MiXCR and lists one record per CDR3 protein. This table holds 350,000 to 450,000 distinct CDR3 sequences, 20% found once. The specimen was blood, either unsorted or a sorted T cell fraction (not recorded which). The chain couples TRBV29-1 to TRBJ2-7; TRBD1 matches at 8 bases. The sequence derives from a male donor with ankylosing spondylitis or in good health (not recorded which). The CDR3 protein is CSVEALGQGDEQYF. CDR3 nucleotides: TGCAGCGTTGAGGCTTTAGGACAGGGAGACGAGCAGTACTTC.